This T cell receptor (beta chain) was profiled in a study of blood T cell repertoires in COVID-19. The V segment lost 6 bases and the J segment 2 bases; nucleotides outside the gene matches: 8. Germline CDR1 and CDR2: SNHLY and FYNNEI. The CDR3 totals 16 residues. Only in-frame clones appear in the TCRdb table, and some are missing; sequencing was by immunoSEQ multiplex PCR. The sample shows a few hundred thousand clones, roughly four fifths of them seen only once. Enrollees, about 18 to 100 years old, lived in about two dozen US areas. V gene TRBV2 combines with J gene TRBJ2-1, with 9 bases fitting TRBD1. Sequenced: PBMCs or T cells enriched from blood (not recorded which). The receptor comes from a man aged 25 to 45 with acute COVID-19. The CDR3, as DNA: TGTGCCAGCAGCCGGGGACAGGGACAGACCTACAATGAGCAGTTCTTC. Translated: CASSRGQGQTYNEQFF.